Listed below are T cell receptor beta chains from one sample, sequenced in a study of blood T cells in healthy people across ages. Each CDR3 protein is one row after TCRdb ran MiXCR on the 5' RACE reads. The sample has around 1.1 million distinct CDR3 sequences, under 40% seen once. Source material: blood. Receptors originate from a man between 18 and 29 years old in good health. The CDR3 runs from the conserved cysteine through the conserved F or W. D genes are given only for firm matches. The listing skips clone size in some rows; elsewhere it reads once, few, many or a size class.

v_call: TRBV18; j_call: TRBJ2-3; d_call: .; clone_size: .; cdr3_aa: CASSPSISGVGTDTQYF; cdr3_nt: TGTGCCAGCTCACCCTCGATCTCAGGGGTCGGCACAGATACGCAGTATTTT
v_call: TRBV5-6; j_call: TRBJ1-5; d_call: .; clone_size: .; cdr3_aa: CASSLFTSNQPQHF; cdr3_nt: TGTGCCAGCAGCTTATTCACCAGCAATCAGCCCCAGCATTTT
v_call: TRBV5-6; j_call: TRBJ1-1; d_call: .; clone_size: .; cdr3_aa: CASSPRRRTLAEAFF; cdr3_nt: TGTGCCAGCAGCCCACGCCGCAGGACTTTGGCTGAAGCTTTCTTT
v_call: TRBV7-6; j_call: TRBJ2-1; d_call: .; clone_size: few; cdr3_aa: CASSSLKNEQFF; cdr3_nt: TGTGCCAGCAGCTCACTAAAGAATGAGCAGTTCTTC
v_call: TRBV6-2/TRBV6-3; j_call: TRBJ2-7; d_call: .; clone_size: .; cdr3_aa: CASSYETSYEQYF; cdr3_nt: TGTGCCAGCAGTTACGAGACTTCCTACGAGCAGTACTTC
v_call: TRBV28; j_call: TRBJ2-5; d_call: TRBD2; clone_size: .; cdr3_aa: CATFSGGAQQETQYF; cdr3_nt: TGTGCCACCTTTAGCGGGGGGGCCCAGCAAGAGACCCAGTACTTC
v_call: TRBV12-3/TRBV12-4; j_call: TRBJ1-4; d_call: .; clone_size: .; cdr3_aa: CASSFSRTPNGKLFF; cdr3_nt: TGTGCCAGCAGTTTTTCGCGAACGCCGAATGGAAAACTGTTTTTT
v_call: TRBV3-1; j_call: TRBJ2-1; d_call: .; clone_size: few; cdr3_aa: CASSQGGRPYNEQFF; cdr3_nt: TGTGCCAGCAGCCAGGGGGGTCGCCCCTACAATGAGCAGTTCTTC
v_call: TRBV2; j_call: TRBJ1-2; d_call: .; clone_size: .; cdr3_aa: CASSEALDGRGYTF; cdr3_nt: TGTGCCAGCAGTGAAGCGCTTGATGGACGTGGCTACACCTTC
v_call: TRBV6-6; j_call: TRBJ2-1; d_call: .; clone_size: few; cdr3_aa: CATSSFLEQFF; cdr3_nt: TGTGCCACCTCCAGCTTCCTTGAGCAGTTCTTC
v_call: TRBV12-3/TRBV12-4; j_call: TRBJ2-7; d_call: .; clone_size: .; cdr3_aa: CASSLRGHGSSYVQYF; cdr3_nt: TGTGCCAGCAGTTTGAGGGGGCACGGGAGCTCCTACGTGCAGTACTTC
v_call: TRBV2; j_call: TRBJ1-2; d_call: TRBD1; clone_size: few; cdr3_aa: CASSERTGGNYGYTF; cdr3_nt: TGTGCCAGCAGTGAAAGGACAGGGGGGAACTATGGCTACACCTTC
v_call: TRBV19; j_call: TRBJ1-5; d_call: TRBD1; clone_size: .; cdr3_aa: CVSTVDREGQPQHF; cdr3_nt: TGTGTCAGTACCGTAGACAGGGAGGGACAGCCCCAGCATTTT
v_call: TRBV27; j_call: TRBJ2-3; d_call: .; clone_size: few; cdr3_aa: CASSLFGADTQYF; cdr3_nt: TGTGCCAGCAGTTTATTTGGGGCAGATACGCAGTATTTT
v_call: TRBV12-3/TRBV12-4; j_call: TRBJ2-1; d_call: .; clone_size: .; cdr3_aa: CASHTRGGPNEQFF; cdr3_nt: TGTGCCAGCCATACAAGGGGGGGACCCAATGAGCAGTTCTTC
v_call: TRBV6-6; j_call: TRBJ1-2; d_call: .; clone_size: .; cdr3_aa: CASTTGNYSYTF; cdr3_nt: TGTGCCAGCACTACAGGGAACTATAGCTACACCTTC
v_call: TRBV7-2; j_call: TRBJ2-1; d_call: TRBD2; clone_size: .; cdr3_aa: CASSPRTSGEQFF; cdr3_nt: TGTGCCAGCAGCCCTCGAACTAGCGGGGAGCAGTTCTTC
v_call: TRBV7-3; j_call: TRBJ2-5; d_call: .; clone_size: .; cdr3_aa: CASSPMNQETQYF; cdr3_nt: TGTGCCAGCAGCCCCATGAACCAAGAGACCCAGTACTTC
v_call: TRBV7-2; j_call: TRBJ2-1; d_call: TRBD2; clone_size: .; cdr3_aa: CASSLAPLASGLNEQFF; cdr3_nt: TGTGCCAGCAGCTTAGCCCCTCTGGCTAGCGGACTCAATGAGCAGTTCTTC
v_call: TRBV6-1; j_call: TRBJ2-1; d_call: .; clone_size: few; cdr3_aa: CASSDRQVNEQFF; cdr3_nt: TGTGCCAGCAGTGATCGACAGGTCAATGAGCAGTTCTTC
v_call: TRBV5-1; j_call: TRBJ1-3; d_call: TRBD1; clone_size: .; cdr3_aa: CASSLSPTQGAGNTIYF; cdr3_nt: TGCGCCAGCAGCTTGAGCCCTACACAGGGGGCAGGAAACACCATATATTTT
v_call: TRBV9; j_call: TRBJ2-2; d_call: .; clone_size: .; cdr3_aa: CASSVEVTGELFF; cdr3_nt: TGTGCCAGCAGCGTAGAGGTAACCGGGGAGCTGTTTTTT
v_call: TRBV10-3; j_call: TRBJ2-1; d_call: .; clone_size: .; cdr3_aa: CAISSGDEQFF; cdr3_nt: TGTGCCATCAGTTCCGGAGATGAGCAGTTCTTC
v_call: TRBV2; j_call: TRBJ2-5; d_call: TRBD1; clone_size: .; cdr3_aa: CASRDRVRGNEQYF; cdr3_nt: TGTGCCAGCAGAGACAGGGTACGAGGGAATGAGCAGTACTTC